This T cell receptor (beta chain) was recovered during a study of early T cells in non-severe SARS-CoV-2 infection. Study information: Sequencing of unsorted whole blood was done on bulk RNA, leaving chains unpaired.

The CDR3 consists of 17 residues. Losses at the gene ends were 5 bases for V and 1 base for J; bases not matched to a gene: 5. The germline V gene encodes CDR1 SEHNR and CDR2 FQNEAQ (reference sequence). As part of library construction, unique molecular identifiers were attached to individual cDNA molecules. A single record per CDR3 protein comes from TCRdb applying MiXCR to the 5' RACE reads. The sample carries over 75,000 distinct CDR3 sequences, approximately 13% recorded once. The chain is built from TRBV7-9 and TRBJ2-3, with TRBD2 matching 14 bases. The receptor was isolated from an adult who was a healthcare worker with PCR-confirmed SARS-CoV-2 infection or an uninfected control (not recorded which). Sequenced material: whole blood. CDR3 loop: CASSPGLAGARTDTQYF. CDR3 DNA: TGTGCCAGCAGCCCGGGACTAGCGGGGGCCCGCACAGATACGCAGTATTTT.